The 17 T cell receptor beta chains below were found in one sample sequenced in a study of lymphopenia after photon versus proton radiotherapy. Some clones are missing from TCRdb's copy, which holds only in-frame ones; the method was immunoSEQ multiplex PCR. The sample records more than 25,000 clones, around four fifths being singletons. The specimen was peripheral blood, collected from a patient treated with photon-based radiotherapy. All receptors come from a woman between 45 and 65 years old with pancreatic cancer.

This chain uses TRBV9 with TRBJ2-2; D gene ambiguous. The CDR3 totals 13 residues. Trimming left V 7 bases short and J 0 bases short, with 7 bases between. CDR1 is SGDLS, CDR2 YYNGEE, per germline. As DNA, the CDR3 is TGTGCCAGCGGAAGTTCGAACACCGGGGAGCTGTTTTTT. Translating gives CASGSSNTGELFF.

V is TRBV6-6 and J is TRBJ1-2; TRBD1 aligns across 8 bases. CDR3 length: 16 amino acids. Looked up from germline, CDR1 is MNHNY and CDR2 is SVGAGI (reference sequence). V was clipped by 5 bases and J by 0 bases; unmatched bases: 8. The chain's CDR3 is CASSRDRPSPNYGYTF. Written as DNA, the CDR3 is TGTGCCAGCAGTAGGGACAGGCCCTCTCCTAACTATGGCTACACCTTC.

V and J are TRBV7-2 and TRBJ2-5; 8 bases are shared with TRBD2. This CDR3 spans 13 amino acids. Germline lookup yields CDR1 SGHTA and CDR2 FQGNSA. Trimming at V came to 1 base and at J to 5 bases, leaving 0 bases not matched to a gene. CDR3 amino acids: CASSLGGRETQYF. As DNA, the CDR3 is TGTGCCAGCAGCTTAGGCGGGAGGGAGACCCAGTACTTC.

The gene calls are TRBV28 and TRBJ2-7; TRBD2 might be the D (6 bases). CDR3 length: 13 amino acids. The V end was cut by 7 bases, the J end by 4 bases, with 14 bases between. Germline loops: CDR1 MDHEN, CDR2 SYDVKM. Written as DNA, the CDR3 is TGTGCCAGCATACCCCCGGGGGATTACGAGCAGTACTTC. Translating it yields CASIPPGDYEQYF.

This clone was picked up a small number of times. The V and J genes are TRBV27 and TRBJ2-7, with D uncertain. The V and J ends lost 5 bases and 4 bases respectively, with 18 bases between them. Germline V lookup: CDR1 MNHEY, CDR2 SMNVEV (reference sequence). This CDR3 contains 15 residues. CDR3 DNA sequence: TGTGCCAGCAGTGCGGACGCGGTTCGAGTTTACGAGCAGTACTTC. Encoded protein: CASSADAVRVYEQYF.

This clone was observed a handful of times. The chain uses TRBV2 and TRBJ1-1, with 9 positions matching TRBD1. CDR3 length equals 18 residues. From germline, CDR1 is SNHLY and CDR2 FYNNEI. The V and J ends lost 4 bases and 2 bases, in that order; junction bases with no gene match: 14. CDR3 region: CASSVPRDRDTINTEAFF. CDR3 sequence (DNA): TGTGCCAGCAGTGTGCCCCGGGACAGGGATACCATTAACACTGAAGCTTTCTTT.

In its sample, this clone was seen a few times. V and J are TRBV19 and TRBJ1-1; tentatively, D is TRBD1 (6 bases). Trimming took 7 bases from V and 0 from J, leaving 12 bases between them. Germline CDR1 is LNHDA and CDR2 is SQIVND (reference sequence). This CDR3 is 14 amino acids long. CDR3 amino acids: CASKTGNMNTEAFF. The CDR3 nucleotides are TGTGCCAGTAAGACAGGAAATATGAACACTGAAGCTTTCTTT. The variable domain in full, completed from reference TRBV19 and TRBJ1-1, reads DGGITQSPKYLFRKEGQNVTLSCEQNLNHDAMYWYRQDPGQGLRLIYYSQIVNDFQKGDIAEGYSVSREKKESFPLTVTSAQKNPTAFYLCASKTGNMNTEAFFGQGTRLTVV.

The sample holds one count of this clone. The chain joins TRBV19 to TRBJ2-1; maybe TRBD1 (5 bases). CDR3 size: 14 residues. Germline V gives CDR1 LNHDA, CDR2 SQIVND (reference sequence). The V gene lost 5 bases and the J gene lost 1 base, with 9 bases spanning the gap. The CDR3 DNA reads TGTGCCAGTAGTCCCCCAGGGTCCTACAATGAGCAGTTCTTC. Translation gives CASSPPGSYNEQFF.

This clone was counted a few times. The chain is built from TRBV10-1 and TRBJ2-1, with 15 bases fitting TRBD2. V shed 4 bases and J 6 bases; nucleotides not matched to a gene: 1. CDR1 WNHNN and CDR2 SYGVQD come from the germline V gene (reference sequence). The CDR3 is 15 amino acids. The CDR3 sequence is CASSGTSGRANEQFF. DNA for the CDR3: TGCGCCAGCAGTGGGACTAGCGGGAGGGCCAATGAGCAGTTCTTC.

This chain connects TRBV28 to TRBJ2-7; D uncertain. V lost 2 bases to trimming and J lost 1 base, with 12 bases between them. CDR3 length equals 15 residues. CDR1 is MDHEN and CDR2 is SYDVKM in the germline V gene. The CDR3 reads CASSLGSGRSYEQYF. In nucleotides, the CDR3 is TGTGCCAGCAGTTTAGGTTCCGGCAGATCCTACGAGCAGTACTTC.

This clone was seen a single time. This CDR3 is CASSDTSGRQFF. In DNA, the CDR3 is TGTGCCAGCAGTGATACTAGCGGGAGACAGTTCTTC. The chain uses TRBV2 and TRBJ2-1, with 11 bases aligning to TRBD2. The CDR3 contains 12 residues. Germline-derived CDR1 and CDR2 are SNHLY and FYNNEI. J lost 13 bases, V lost 3 bases, and 2 bases had no gene match.

The V call is TRBV29-1, the J call TRBJ2-2; 7 bases match TRBD1. Germline values: CDR1 SQVTM, CDR2 ANQGSEA. The V segment lost 6 bases and the J segment 5 bases; nucleotides outside the gene matches: 6. There are 13 residues in the CDR3. In DNA, the CDR3 is TGCAGCGTCGTTTTCAGGGGGACCGGGGAGCTGTTTTTT. Its translation: CSVVFRGTGELFF.

The chain combines TRBV11-3 with TRBJ2-7; D possibly uses TRBD1 or TRBD2 (5 bases each). This CDR3 comprises 13 residues. CDR1 is SGHNT, CDR2 YENEEA, per germline. Between the trimmed V and J ends, which lost 4 bases and 0 bases, there was a span of 7 bases. Here the CDR3 reads CASSSGTSYEQYF. The CDR3 bases are TGTGCCAGCAGCTCCGGGACCTCCTACGAGCAGTACTTC.

The chain links TRBV18 to TRBJ2-7; TRBD2 agrees at 9 bases. The CDR3 extends over 13 amino acids. Germline CDR1 KGHSH, CDR2 LQKENI. The J segment lost 1 base and the V segment lost 5 bases, leaving 0 bases of the junction unmatched. The CDR3 sequence: CASSAGGSYEQYF. CDR3 coding DNA: TGTGCCAGCTCAGCGGGAGGGTCCTACGAGCAGTACTTC. The full variable domain, in which reference TRBV18 and TRBJ2-7 provide the parts outside the CDR3, is NAGVMQNPRHLVRRRGQEARLRCSPMKGHSHVYWYRQLPEEGLKFMVYLQKENIIDESGMPKERFSAEFPKEGPSILRIQQVVRGDSAAYFCASSAGGSYEQYFGPGTRLTVT.

The gene calls are TRBV5-4 and TRBJ2-7; the match to TRBD1 covers 8 bases. V shed 2 bases, J shed 5 bases, and the junction held 9 bases outside the gene matches. Looked up from germline, CDR1 is SGHNT and CDR2 is YYREEE (reference sequence). The CDR3 totals 15 residues. The DNA for the CDR3 is TGTGCCAGCAGCTTTCAGGGGGCGGGTCGGAACGAGCAGTACTTC. Amino acid sequence: CASSFQGAGRNEQYF.

The rearrangement links TRBV28 to TRBJ2-1, with D tentatively TRBD1 (7 bases). The V gene lost 3 bases and the J gene lost 7 bases, with 13 bases spanning the gap. Germline CDR1 reads MDHEN; CDR2 reads SYDVKM. CDR3 length: 14 residues. The CDR3 region is CASSFAGGKNEQFF. The CDR3 DNA follows: TGTGCCAGCAGTTTCGCAGGGGGGAAAAATGAGCAGTTCTTC.

The V and J genes are TRBV29-1 and TRBJ1-2; no reliable D call. Germline lookup yields CDR1 SQVTM and CDR2 ANQGSEA. The V end was cut by 0 bases, the J end by 8 bases, with 4 bases between. CDR3 length: 10 amino acids. The CDR3 DNA sequence: TGCAGCGTTGAAGACCCGGGCTACACCTTC. It specifies CSVEDPGYTF.